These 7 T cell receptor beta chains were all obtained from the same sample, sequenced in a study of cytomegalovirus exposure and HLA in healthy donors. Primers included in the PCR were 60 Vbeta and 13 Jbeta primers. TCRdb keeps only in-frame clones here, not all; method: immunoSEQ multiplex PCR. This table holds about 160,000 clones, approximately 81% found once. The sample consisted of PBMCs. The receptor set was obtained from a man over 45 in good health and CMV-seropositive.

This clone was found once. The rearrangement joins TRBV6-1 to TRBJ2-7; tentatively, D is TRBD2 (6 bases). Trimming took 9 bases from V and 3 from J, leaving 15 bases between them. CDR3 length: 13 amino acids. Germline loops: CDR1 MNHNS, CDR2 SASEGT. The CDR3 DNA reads TGTGCCAGTCTAGCGTCCAAGAACTACGAGCAGTACTTC. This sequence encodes CASLASKNYEQYF.

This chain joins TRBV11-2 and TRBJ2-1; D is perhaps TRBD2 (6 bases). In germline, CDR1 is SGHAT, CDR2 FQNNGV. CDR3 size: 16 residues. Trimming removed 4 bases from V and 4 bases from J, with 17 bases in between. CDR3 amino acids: CASSSEEAGRYNEQFF. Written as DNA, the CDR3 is TGTGCCAGCAGCTCGGAGGAGGCGGGAAGGTACAATGAGCAGTTCTTC.

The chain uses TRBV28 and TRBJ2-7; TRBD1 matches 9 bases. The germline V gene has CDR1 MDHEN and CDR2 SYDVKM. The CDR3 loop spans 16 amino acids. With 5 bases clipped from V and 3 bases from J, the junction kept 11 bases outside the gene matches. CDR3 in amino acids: CASSPHGGTGRYEQYF. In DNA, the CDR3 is TGTGCCAGCAGTCCACACGGCGGGACAGGGCGCTACGAGCAGTACTTC.

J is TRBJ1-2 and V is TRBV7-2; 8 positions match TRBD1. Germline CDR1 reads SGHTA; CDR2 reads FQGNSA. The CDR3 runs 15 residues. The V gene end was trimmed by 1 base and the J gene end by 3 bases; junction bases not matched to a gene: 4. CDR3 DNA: TGTGCCAGCAGCTTAGTCCCAGGGGGCGACTATGGCTACACCTTC. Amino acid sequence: CASSLVPGGDYGYTF.

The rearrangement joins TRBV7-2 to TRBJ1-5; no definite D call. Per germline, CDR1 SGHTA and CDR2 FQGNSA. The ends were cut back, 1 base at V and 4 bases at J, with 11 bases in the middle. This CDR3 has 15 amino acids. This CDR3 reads CASSLGPVPNQPQHF. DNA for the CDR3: TGTGCCAGCAGCTTAGGGCCAGTACCTAATCAGCCCCAGCATTTT. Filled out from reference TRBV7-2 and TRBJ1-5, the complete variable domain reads GAGVSQSPSNKVTEKGKDVELRCDPISGHTALYWYRQSLGQGLEFLIYFQGNSAPDKSGLPSDRFSAERTGGSVSTLTIQRTQQEDSAVYLCASSLGPVPNQPQHFGDGTRLSIL.

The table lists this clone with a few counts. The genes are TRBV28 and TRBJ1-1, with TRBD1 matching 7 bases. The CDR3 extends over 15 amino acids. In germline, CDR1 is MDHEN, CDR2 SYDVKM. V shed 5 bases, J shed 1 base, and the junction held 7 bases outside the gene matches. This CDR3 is CASSTYRGANTEAFF. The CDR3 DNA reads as TGTGCCAGCAGTACATACAGGGGCGCGAACACTGAAGCTTTCTTT.

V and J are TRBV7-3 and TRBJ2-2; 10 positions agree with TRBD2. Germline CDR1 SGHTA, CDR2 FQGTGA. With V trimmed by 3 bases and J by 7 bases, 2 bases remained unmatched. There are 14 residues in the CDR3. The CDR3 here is CASSFASGGGELFF. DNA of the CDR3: TGTGCCAGCAGCTTTGCTAGCGGGGGCGGGGAGCTGTTTTTT.